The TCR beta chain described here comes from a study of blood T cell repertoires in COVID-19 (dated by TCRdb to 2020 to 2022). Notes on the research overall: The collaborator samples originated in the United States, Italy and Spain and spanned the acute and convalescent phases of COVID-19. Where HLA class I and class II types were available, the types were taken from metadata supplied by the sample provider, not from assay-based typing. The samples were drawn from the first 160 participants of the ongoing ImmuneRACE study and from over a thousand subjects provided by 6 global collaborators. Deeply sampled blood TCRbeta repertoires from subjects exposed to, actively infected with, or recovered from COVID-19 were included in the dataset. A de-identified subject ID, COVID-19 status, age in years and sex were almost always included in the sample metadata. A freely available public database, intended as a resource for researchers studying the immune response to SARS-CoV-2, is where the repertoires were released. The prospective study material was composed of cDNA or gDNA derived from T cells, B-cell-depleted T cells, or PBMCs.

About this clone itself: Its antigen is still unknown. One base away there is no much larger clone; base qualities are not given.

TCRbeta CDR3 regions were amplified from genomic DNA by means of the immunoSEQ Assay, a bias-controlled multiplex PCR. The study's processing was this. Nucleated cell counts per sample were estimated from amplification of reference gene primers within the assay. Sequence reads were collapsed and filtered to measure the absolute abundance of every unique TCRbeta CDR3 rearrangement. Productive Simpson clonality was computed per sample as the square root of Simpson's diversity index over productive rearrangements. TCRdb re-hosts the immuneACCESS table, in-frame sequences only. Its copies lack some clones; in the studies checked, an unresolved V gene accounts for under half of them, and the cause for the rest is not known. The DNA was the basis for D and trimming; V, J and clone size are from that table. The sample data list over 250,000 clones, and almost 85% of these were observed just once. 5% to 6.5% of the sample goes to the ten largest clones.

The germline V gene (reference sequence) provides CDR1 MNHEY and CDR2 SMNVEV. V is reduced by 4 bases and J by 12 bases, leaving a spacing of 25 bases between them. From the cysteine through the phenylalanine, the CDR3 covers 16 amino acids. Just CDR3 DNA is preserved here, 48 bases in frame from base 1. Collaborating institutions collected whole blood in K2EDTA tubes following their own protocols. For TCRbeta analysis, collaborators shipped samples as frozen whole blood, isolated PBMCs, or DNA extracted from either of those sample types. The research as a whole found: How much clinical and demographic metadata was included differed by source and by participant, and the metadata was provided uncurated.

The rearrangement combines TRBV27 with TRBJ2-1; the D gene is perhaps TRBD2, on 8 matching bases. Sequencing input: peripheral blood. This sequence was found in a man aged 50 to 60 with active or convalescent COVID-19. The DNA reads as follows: TGTGCCAGCAGTTCGGGACAGACAGTAGCGGGAAGGGGGCAGTTCTTC. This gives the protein CASSSGQTVAGRGQFF.